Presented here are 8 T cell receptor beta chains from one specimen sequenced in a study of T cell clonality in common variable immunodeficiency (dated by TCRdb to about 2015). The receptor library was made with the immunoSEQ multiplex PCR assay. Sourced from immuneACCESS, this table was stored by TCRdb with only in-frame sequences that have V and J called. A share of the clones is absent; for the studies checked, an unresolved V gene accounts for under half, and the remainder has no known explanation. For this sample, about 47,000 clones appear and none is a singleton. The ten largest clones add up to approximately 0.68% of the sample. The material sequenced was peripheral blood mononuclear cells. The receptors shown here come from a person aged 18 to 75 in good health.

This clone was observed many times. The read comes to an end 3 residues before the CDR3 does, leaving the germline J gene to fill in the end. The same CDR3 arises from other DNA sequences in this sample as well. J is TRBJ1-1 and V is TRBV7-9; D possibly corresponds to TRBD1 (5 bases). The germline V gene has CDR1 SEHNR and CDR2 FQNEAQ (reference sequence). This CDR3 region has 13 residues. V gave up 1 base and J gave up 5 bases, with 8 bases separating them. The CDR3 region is CASSLDQGTEAFF. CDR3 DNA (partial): TGTGCCAGCAGCTTAGACCAGGGAACTGAA.

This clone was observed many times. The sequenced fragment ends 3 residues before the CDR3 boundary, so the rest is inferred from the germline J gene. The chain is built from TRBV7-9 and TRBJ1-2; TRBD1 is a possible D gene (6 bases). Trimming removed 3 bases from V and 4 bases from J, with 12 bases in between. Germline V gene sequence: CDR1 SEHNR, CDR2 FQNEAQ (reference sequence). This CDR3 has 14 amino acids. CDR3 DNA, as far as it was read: TGTGCCAGCAGCTTCGGGACACCCGCCTATGGC. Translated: CASSFGTPAYG. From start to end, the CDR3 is CASSFGTPAYGYTF.

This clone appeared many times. Partial CDR3 DNA: TGTGCCAGCAGCGCCCCGGGACTAGCGTACCAAGAGACC. Its translation is CASSAPGLAYQET. The whole CDR3 reads CASSAPGLAYQETQYF. The J gene is TRBJ2-5, the V gene TRBV9, with 10 bases matching TRBD2. The CDR3 end falls 3 residues outside the read, so it is completed with the germline J gene. The germline gives CDR1 SGDLS, CDR2 YYNGEE. The CDR3 has 16 residues. With 3 bases clipped from V and 0 bases from J, the junction kept 5 bases outside the gene matches.

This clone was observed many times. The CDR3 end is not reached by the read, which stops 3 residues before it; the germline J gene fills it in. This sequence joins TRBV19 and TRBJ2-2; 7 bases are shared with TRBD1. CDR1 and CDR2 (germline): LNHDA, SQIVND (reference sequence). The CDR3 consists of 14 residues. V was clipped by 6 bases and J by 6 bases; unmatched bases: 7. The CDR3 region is CASRFDRVAGELFF. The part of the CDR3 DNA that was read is TGTGCCAGTAGATTCGACAGGGTGGCCGGGGAG.

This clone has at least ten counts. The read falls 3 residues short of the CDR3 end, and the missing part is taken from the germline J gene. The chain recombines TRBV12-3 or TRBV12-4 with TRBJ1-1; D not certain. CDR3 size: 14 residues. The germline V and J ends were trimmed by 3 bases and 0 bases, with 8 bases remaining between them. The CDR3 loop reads CASSFPQMNTEAFF. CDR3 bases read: TGTGCCAGCAGTTTTCCGCAGATGAACACTGAA.

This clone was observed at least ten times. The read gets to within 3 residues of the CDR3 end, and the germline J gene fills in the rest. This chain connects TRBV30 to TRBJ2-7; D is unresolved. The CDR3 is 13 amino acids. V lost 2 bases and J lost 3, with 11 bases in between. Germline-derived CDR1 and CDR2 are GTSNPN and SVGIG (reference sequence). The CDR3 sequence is CAWSCAGIYEQYF. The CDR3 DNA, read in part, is TGTGCCTGGAGTTGTGCAGGAATCTACGAG. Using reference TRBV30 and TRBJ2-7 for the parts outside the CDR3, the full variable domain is SQTIHQWPATLVQPVGSPLSLECTVEGTSNPNLYWYRQAAGRGLQLLFYSVGIGQISSEVPQNLSASRPQDRQFILSSKKLLLSDSGFYLCAWSCAGIYEQYFGPGTRLTVT.

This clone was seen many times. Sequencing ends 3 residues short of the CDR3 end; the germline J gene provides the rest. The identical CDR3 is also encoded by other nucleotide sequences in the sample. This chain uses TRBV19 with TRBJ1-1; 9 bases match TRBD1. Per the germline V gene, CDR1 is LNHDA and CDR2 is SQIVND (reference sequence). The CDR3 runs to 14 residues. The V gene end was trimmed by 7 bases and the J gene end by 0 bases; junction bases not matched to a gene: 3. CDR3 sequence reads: CASKGQGMNTEAFF. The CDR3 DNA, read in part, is TGTGCCAGTAAAGGACAGGGGATGAACACTGAA.

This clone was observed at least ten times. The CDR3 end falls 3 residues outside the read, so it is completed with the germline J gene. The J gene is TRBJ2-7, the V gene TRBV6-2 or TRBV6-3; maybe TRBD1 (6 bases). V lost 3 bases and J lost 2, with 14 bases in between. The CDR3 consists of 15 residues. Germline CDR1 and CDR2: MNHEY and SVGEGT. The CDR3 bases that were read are TGTGCCAGCAGTTATGTGCCGGCAGGGGCCTACGAG. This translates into CASSYVPAGAYE. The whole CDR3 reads CASSYVPAGAYEQYF.